This T cell receptor (delta chain) is from a study of Vδ1+ human thymocytes. General study points: Bulk data may be misread because of unexpected Vdelta2 sequences. Highly polyclonal TRG and TRD repertoires with Gaussian CDR3 length distributions appeared in thymus.

This clone was detected a few times. The antigen remains undetermined. This CDR3 has 12 amino acids. V was clipped by 4 bases and J by 5 bases, with 8 bases between them. Germline CDR1 reads TSWWSYY; CDR2 reads QGS. Sequences come from RNA converted to cDNA by reverse transcription. The CDR3 regions were amplified by multiplex PCR from V-gene primers to a constant-region primer. TCRdb re-called the multiplex PCR reads with CATT. The repertoire includes more than 50,000 delta-chain clones, less than 20% of them detected once, and approximately 0.5% sits in the top ten. The sample comprised Vdelta1+ gamma-delta thymocytes from the thymus. Subset described: FACS-sorted CD3+ TCRalphabeta- TCRVdelta1+ TCRVdelta2- thymocytes. This clonotype was sampled from a boy under two years old who had congenital heart surgery. The chain couples TRDV1 to TRDJ1; the D is unclear. The CDR3 nucleotides read TGTGCTCTTGGGGTTAATCGGGATAAACTCATCTTT. It codes for CALGVNRDKLIF.